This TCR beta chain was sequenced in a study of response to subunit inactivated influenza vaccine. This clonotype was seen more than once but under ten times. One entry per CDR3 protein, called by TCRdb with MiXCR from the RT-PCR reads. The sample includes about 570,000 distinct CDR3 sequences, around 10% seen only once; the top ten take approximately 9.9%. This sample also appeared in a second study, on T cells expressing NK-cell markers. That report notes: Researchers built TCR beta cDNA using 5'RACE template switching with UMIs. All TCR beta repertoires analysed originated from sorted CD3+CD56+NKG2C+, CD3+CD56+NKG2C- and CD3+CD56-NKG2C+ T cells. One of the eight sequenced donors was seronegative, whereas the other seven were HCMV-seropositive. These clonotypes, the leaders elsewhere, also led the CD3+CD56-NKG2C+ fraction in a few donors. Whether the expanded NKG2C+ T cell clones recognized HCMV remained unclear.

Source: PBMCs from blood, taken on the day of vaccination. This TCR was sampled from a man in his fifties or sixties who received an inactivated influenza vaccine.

The CDR3 DNA reads as TGTGCCAGCAGCTTATCGAGGGGGCAACGCACAGATACGCAGTATTTT. It specifies CASSLSRGQRTDTQYF. V usage is TRBV11-1 and J usage is TRBJ2-3; 7 bases agree with TRBD1. Germline CDR1 reads SGHAT; CDR2 reads FQDESV (reference sequence). J lost 1 base, V lost 2 bases, and 6 bases had no gene match. The CDR3 extends over 16 amino acids.